A single sample is the source of the 30 T cell receptor beta chains below, sequenced in a study of blood T cells in healthy people across ages. Combining a sample-barcoded 5' primer with a J-beta primer mix, a second PCR ran for 7 to 11 cycles. From the 5' RACE reads, TCRdb called clonotypes with MiXCR, one entry per CDR3 protein. Altogether about 730,000 distinct CDR3 sequences are present, 43% being singletons, with the ten largest covering 20% to 25%. Source material: blood. The receptors were gathered from a woman aged 55 to 70 in good health.

This clonotype was observed a handful of times. The V call is TRBV7-8, the J call TRBJ2-1; 12 bases map to TRBD2. TRBJ2-7 explains the end of the DNA better; the J call may be wrong. The CDR3 runs to 17 residues. The germline V gene encodes CDR1 SGHVS and CDR2 FQNEAQ. This CDR3 reads CASSFKTSGRSYNEQYF. The CDR3 bases are TGTGCCAGCAGCTTTAAGACTAGCGGGAGATCCTACAATGAGCAGTACTTC.

A single count supports this clonotype. The V and J genes are TRBV19 and TRBJ1-1, with D possibly TRBD1 on 6 matching bases. Germline V gene sequence: CDR1 LNHDA, CDR2 SQIVND (reference sequence). The length of the CDR3 is 11 residues. CDR3 nucleotide sequence: TGTAGGGGGGGCGCACAAACTGAAGCTTTCTTT. This codes for CRGGAQTEAFF.

V usage is TRBV7-2 and J usage is TRBJ2-6; D unclear. V shed 5 bases and J shed 5 bases, with 13 bases lying between them. Germline loops: CDR1 SGHTA, CDR2 FQGNSA. The CDR3 sequence is 15 residues long. CDR3: CASSHLRLRANVLTF. CDR3 nucleotides: TGTGCCAGCAGCCACCTTAGATTACGGGCCAACGTCCTGACTTTC.

This clonotype was observed a single time. J is TRBJ2-7 and V is TRBV7-6; possibly TRBD2 for D (6 bases). Trimming removed 1 base from V and 3 bases from J, with 10 bases in between. CDR1 is SGHVS and CDR2 is FNYEAQ in the germline V gene. The CDR3 has 14 amino acids. CDR3 DNA: TGTGCCAGCAGCTTAGGCGAGGGACTCTACGAGCAGTACTTC. As protein: CASSLGEGLYEQYF. Complete variable domain (other parts from reference TRBV7-6 and TRBJ2-7): GAGVSQSPRYKVTKRGQDVALRCDPISGHVSLYWYRQALGQGPEFLTYFNYEAQQDKSGLPNDRFSAERPEGSISTLTIQRTEQRDSAMYRCASSLGEGLYEQYFGPGTRLTVT.

The table lists this clonotype with a count of one. The chain couples TRBV6-6 to TRBJ1-5, with a weak D call TRBD1 (6 bases). The germline V gene encodes CDR1 MNHNY and CDR2 SVGAGI (reference sequence). This CDR3 spans 15 amino acids. Trimming cost V 8 bases and J 2 bases, with 16 bases left between them. CDR3 DNA: TGTGCCAGCGGTCCTTCGGGGGCGGGCAATCAGCCCCAGCATTTT. Translation: CASGPSGAGNQPQHF.

The chain recombines TRBV5-1 with TRBJ2-5; tentatively, D is TRBD1 or TRBD2 (7 bases each). Germline assignment: CDR1 SGHRS and CDR2 YFSETQ. Trimming removed 3 bases from V and 11 bases from J, with 29 bases in between. CDR3 length: 17 amino acids. CDR3 bases: TGCGCCAGCAGCTCGGCGGGGGCTAAGACTTCCAGGGGGGAGCAGTACTTC. This translates into CASSSAGAKTSRGEQYF.

The chain combines TRBV29-1 with TRBJ2-5, with TRBD1 identical over 8 bases. Germline CDR1 is SQVTM and CDR2 is ANQGSEA. Trimming at V came to 6 bases and at J to 5 bases, leaving 17 bases not matched to a gene. This CDR3 has 16 amino acids. In DNA, the CDR3 is TGCAGCGTGGGGCCCGGACAGGGACTGGGTATGGAGACCCAGTACTTC. It encodes CSVGPGQGLGMETQYF.

The chain employs TRBV6-6 and TRBJ2-3; 11 nucleotides line up with TRBD2. The germline gives CDR1 MNHNY, CDR2 SVGAGI (reference sequence). This CDR3 has 17 residues. The junction had 12 bases not matched to a gene; V was cut back by 5 bases and J by 5 bases. The CDR3 DNA follows: TGTGCCAGCAGTCAGTTGTTTAGCGGGGGGGCAAAAGATACGCAGTATTTT. Its translation: CASSQLFSGGAKDTQYF.

This clonotype was counted between two and nine times. V and J are TRBV30 and TRBJ2-6; no firm D call. The CDR3 sequence is 11 residues long. The ends were cut back, 7 bases at V and 5 bases at J, with 6 bases in the middle. The germline V gene has CDR1 GTSNPN and CDR2 SVGIG (reference sequence). The chain's CDR3 is CASRWANVLTF. The DNA for the CDR3 is TGTGCCTCCCGGTGGGCCAACGTCCTGACTTTC.

The gene calls are TRBV20-1 and TRBJ1-5; D perhaps matches TRBD1 (5 bases). CDR1 and CDR2 (germline): DFQATT, SNEGSKA (reference sequence). The CDR3 runs 13 residues. Trimming removed 5 bases at V and 3 bases at J, with 11 bases between. The CDR3 sequence: CSAPQGNNQPQHF. CDR3 nucleotide sequence: TGCAGTGCTCCTCAGGGTAACAATCAGCCCCAGCATTTT.

The chain is built from TRBV28 and TRBJ2-6; D not certain. V lost 6 bases to trimming and J lost 1 base, with 10 bases between them. CDR1 and CDR2 from the germline V gene are MDHEN and SYDVKM. The CDR3 consists of 15 residues. The DNA for the CDR3 is TGTGCCAGCAGCTCTGTGGTGTCTGGGGCCAACGTCCTGACTTTC. Protein product: CASSSVVSGANVLTF.

This clonotype was seen more than once but under ten times. This chain uses TRBV29-1 with TRBJ2-5, with no clear D. Germline V gives CDR1 SQVTM, CDR2 ANQGSEA. V lost 6 bases and J 2 bases, leaving 13 bases between the germline ends. The CDR3 spans 13 residues. The CDR3 protein is CSVTLQLQETQYF. DNA of the CDR3: TGCAGCGTGACCCTACAGCTTCAAGAGACCCAGTACTTC.

V and J are TRBV6-1 and TRBJ2-1; 9 positions match TRBD1. The CDR3 consists of 14 residues. The V gene's germline CDR1 is MNHNS and CDR2 SASEGT. V was clipped by 6 bases and J by 7 bases; unmatched bases: 7. The CDR3 is CASSRTGDWNEQFF. The CDR3 bases are TGTGCCAGCAGCCGGACAGGGGATTGGAATGAGCAGTTCTTC.

This chain connects TRBV27 to TRBJ2-1; D is possibly TRBD1 (5 bases). V lost 0 bases and J 2 bases, leaving 8 bases between the germline ends. The CDR3 is made up of 15 amino acids. Germline CDR1 and CDR2: MNHEY and SMNVEV (reference sequence). The CDR3 DNA follows: TGTGCCAGCAGTTTATCAGGGGATACCTACAATGAGCAGTTCTTC. Translation: CASSLSGDTYNEQFF.

This clonotype was seen at least ten times. This chain connects TRBV11-2 to TRBJ2-1; weak D call: TRBD2 (6 bases). Trimming pared 1 base from V and 5 bases from J, leaving 6 bases between. The length of the CDR3 is 13 residues. The germline gives CDR1 SGHAT, CDR2 FQNNGV. This CDR3 reads CASSLGTNNEQFF. The CDR3 DNA reads TGTGCCAGCAGCTTAGGGACTAACAATGAGCAGTTCTTC. The full variable domain, its missing parts supplied by reference TRBV11-2 and TRBJ2-1, is EAGVAQSPRYKIIEKRQSVAFWCNPISGHATLYWYQQILGQGPKLLIQFQNNGVVDDSQLPKDRFSAERLKGVDSTLKIQPAKLEDSAVYLCASSLGTNNEQFFGPGTRLTVL.

This sequence joins TRBV9 and TRBJ2-1, with D possibly TRBD1 on 5 matching bases. Germline lookup yields CDR1 SGDLS and CDR2 YYNGEE. V was clipped by 2 bases and J by 0 bases, with 18 bases between them. This CDR3 is 18 amino acids long. CDR3 loop: CASSVTGWGKSSYNEQFF. The CDR3 DNA reads TGTGCCAGCAGCGTTACTGGGTGGGGCAAAAGCTCCTACAATGAGCAGTTCTTC.

The chain recombines TRBV5-1 with TRBJ2-7; either TRBD1 or TRBD2 may fit D (5 bases each). V lost 4 bases, J lost 5 bases, and 13 bases lay in between. Germline CDR1 SGHRS, CDR2 YFSETQ. CDR3 length: 13 residues. The CDR3 sequence: CASSVAGADEQYF. For the CDR3, the DNA is TGCGCCAGCAGCGTGGCCGGGGCGGACGAGCAGTACTTC.

V gene TRBV7-6 combines with J gene TRBJ2-7; 8 bases fit TRBD2. After removal of 1 base from V and 3 bases from J, the junction contained 11 bases not matched to a gene. Germline V gene lookup returns CDR1 SGHVS and CDR2 FNYEAQ. The CDR3 length is 17 residues. The CDR3 spells CASSLGRGTSGNYEQYF. The DNA for the CDR3 is TGTGCCAGCAGCTTAGGTAGGGGGACTAGTGGTAACTACGAGCAGTACTTC.

This clonotype was observed a handful of times. V and J are TRBV7-9 and TRBJ2-5, with D possibly TRBD2 on 5 matching bases. The germline CDR1 and CDR2 sequences are SEHNR and FQNEAQ (reference sequence). This CDR3 contains 13 residues. V lost 3 bases and J 3 bases, leaving 8 bases between the germline ends. Here the CDR3 DNA reads TGTGCCAGCAGCTTTTACGGGGAAGAGACCCAGTACTTC. It encodes CASSFYGEETQYF.

This rearrangement joins TRBV20-1 to TRBJ2-7; no clear D. The DNA end is a closer match to TRBJ2-5, so the J assignment may be wrong. The CDR3 is made up of 16 amino acids. Germline V gives CDR1 DFQATT, CDR2 SNEGSKA (reference sequence). CDR3 in amino acids: CSARDRPNLGLWTQYF. Here the CDR3 DNA reads TGCAGTGCTAGAGATCGACCTAACCTAGGATTGTGGACCCAGTACTTC.

This clonotype was detected a few times. CDR3 bases: TGCAGTGCTAGTAGCGGGGCCACAGATACGCAGTATTTT. As protein: CSASSGATDTQYF. The chain uses TRBV20-1 and TRBJ2-3; 8 bases match TRBD2. Per the germline V gene, CDR1 is DFQATT and CDR2 is SNEGSKA (reference sequence). J gave up 2 bases and V 3 bases, and 1 base lay outside the gene matches. This CDR3 comprises 13 residues.

This clonotype occurred a few times. J is TRBJ2-5 and V is TRBV7-2; D is perhaps TRBD1 (5 bases). The CDR3 runs 14 residues. Looked up from germline, CDR1 is SGHTA and CDR2 is FQGNSA. V lost 11 bases and J lost 5, with 21 bases in between. The CDR3 sequence is CASKRGARRETQYF. The CDR3 nucleotides read TGTGCCTCCAAACGTGGGGCGAGACGGGAGACCCAGTACTTC.

This clonotype was counted a few times. The chain links TRBV20-1 to TRBJ2-7; tentative D call: TRBD1 (6 bases). The CDR3 sequence is 14 residues long. Germline CDR1 reads DFQATT; CDR2 reads SNEGSKA (reference sequence). V dropped 4 bases and J dropped 0 bases, with 13 bases sitting between them. DNA of the CDR3: TGCAGTGCTACAGGGGTAGAAAGCTCCTACGAGCAGTACTTC. The encoded protein is CSATGVESSYEQYF.

This chain joins TRBV6-5 and TRBJ1-5; no firm D call. In germline, CDR1 is MNHEY, CDR2 SVGAGI. Deletions cut 0 bases from V and 3 bases from J, with 12 bases between. The CDR3 contains 16 residues. The CDR3 DNA is TGTGCCAGCAGTTACTCGGCGGCGGACCCCAATCAGCCCCAGCATTTT. This translates into CASSYSAADPNQPQHF.

In its sample, this clonotype was seen many times. This chain links TRBV7-9 with TRBJ1-2, with 11 bases that match TRBD1. The CDR3 has 15 amino acids. V lost 5 bases, J lost 4 bases, and 6 bases stayed unmatched. Germline V gene data show CDR1 as SEHNR and CDR2 as FQNEAQ (reference sequence). In DNA, the CDR3 is TGTGCCAGCAGCATCACCGGGACAGGGGGCTATGGCTACACCTTC. Protein product: CASSITGTGGYGYTF.

The V gene is TRBV20-1, the J gene TRBJ2-7; TRBD1 agrees at 7 bases. This CDR3 region has 14 residues. V lost 1 base to trimming and J lost 2 bases; unmatched junction nucleotides: 5. Germline V gives CDR1 DFQATT, CDR2 SNEGSKA (reference sequence). DNA of the CDR3: TGCAGTGCTAGAGGGGGGACAGACCCCTACGAGCAGTACTTC. This gives the protein CSARGGTDPYEQYF.

This clonotype appeared many times. V and J are TRBV7-9 and TRBJ2-5; D is unclear. Per the germline V gene, CDR1 is SEHNR and CDR2 is FQNEAQ (reference sequence). Deletions cut 8 bases from V and 2 bases from J, with 6 bases between. CDR3 length: 11 amino acids. The CDR3 nucleotides are TGTGCCAGCCGGTCACAAGAGACCCAGTACTTC. Translation gives CASRSQETQYF.

This chain connects TRBV9 to TRBJ2-6; no firm D call. The germline V gene has CDR1 SGDLS and CDR2 YYNGEE. The V gene lost 5 bases and the J gene lost 4 bases, with 13 bases spanning the gap. The CDR3 sequence is 15 residues long. Written as DNA, the CDR3 is TGTGCCAGCAGTGCCCTGGCGGCCGGGGCCAACGTCCTGACTTTC. Protein product: CASSALAAGANVLTF.

At least ten counts were recorded for this clonotype. CDR3 coding DNA: TGCAGCGTTGTTCCGCTCTTTTCCGGGAGTGGCACAGATACGCAGTATTTT. This sequence encodes CSVVPLFSGSGTDTQYF. This rearrangement joins TRBV29-1 to TRBJ2-3, with D perhaps matching TRBD2 (6 bases). This CDR3 comprises 17 residues. The V gene's germline CDR1 is SQVTM and CDR2 ANQGSEA. V was shortened by 4 bases and J by 1 base, with 21 bases between the two germline ends.

This clonotype was seen a handful of times. CDR3 DNA: TGTGCCAGCAGTTCCGCCGGGACAGGGAAGAACAATGAGCAGTTCTTC. Protein sequence: CASSSAGTGKNNEQFF. The chain has TRBV6-5 and TRBJ2-1, with 9 bases aligning to TRBD1. Germline lookup yields CDR1 MNHEY and CDR2 SVGAGI. J was trimmed by 5 bases and V by 4 bases; bases with no gene match: 9. This CDR3 comprises 16 residues.